The clone carrying this TCR beta chain was counted only a few times. Its antigen is not known. RNA extraction and reverse transcription yielded cDNA as sequencing template. Clones were read by immunoSEQ multiplex PCR, and TCRdb kept only the in-frame ones, dropping some. This sample yields roughly 190,000 clones, of which 60% to 70% are seen a single time; about 3% belongs to the top ten. Noted treatment: oral pan-JAK inhibitor, 5-10 mg twice daily. Sorting of PBMCs yielded the CD4+ and CD8+ T cells. This sample was included in a study of CD8+ T cells in alopecia areata. Study in general: Treated patients were scored for severity by percent of scalp affected. Findings and caveats of the study: Both scalp clonality and the expanded CD8+ clones among the top 100 showed a significant decrease with tofacitinib.

The sample was CD4+ T cells sorted from blood, taken at week 4, from a patient treated with tofacitinib. The TCR comes from a human donor with alopecia areata.

CDR3 protein: CASSIGHDRASSYEQYF. In DNA form, the CDR3 reads TGTGCCAGTAGTATTGGCCACGACAGGGCCTCGTCCTACGAGCAGTACTTC. The gene calls are TRBV19 and TRBJ2-7; 7 nucleotides agree with TRBD1. The CDR3 extends over 17 amino acids. With V trimmed by 3 bases and J by 1 base, 12 bases remained unmatched. The V gene's germline CDR1 is LNHDA and CDR2 SQIVND (reference sequence).